The 4 T cell receptor beta chains given below trace back to one sample, sequenced in a study of blood T cell repertoires in COVID-19. Sequenced by immunoSEQ multiplex PCR; TCRdb stores in-frame clones only, minus some. Of about 200,000 clones in the sample, under 80% were seen once. The sample comprised PBMCs or T cells enriched from blood (not recorded which). Source of these receptors: a woman in her 50s with acute COVID-19.

The CDR3 DNA reads TGTGCCAGCAGTTACGGAGGGAGCTCTGGAAACACCATATATTTT. Protein: CASSYGGSSGNTIYF. This chain links TRBV6-2 or TRBV6-3 with TRBJ1-3, with D uncertain. The CDR3 runs to 15 residues. V lost 2 bases and J 0 bases, leaving 8 bases between the germline ends. The germline V gene encodes CDR1 MNHEY and CDR2 SVGEGT.

The chain joins TRBV29-1 to TRBJ2-2; D is ambiguous. CDR1 and CDR2 (germline): SQVTM, ANQGSEA. Trimming left V 4 bases short and J 0 bases short, with 6 bases between. The CDR3 has 13 residues. The CDR3 bases are TGCAGCGTTGTCCTCTCGAACACCGGGGAGCTGTTTTTT. Protein sequence: CSVVLSNTGELFF.

This chain connects TRBV28 to TRBJ1-3, with D perhaps matching TRBD1 (6 bases). The germline V gene encodes CDR1 MDHEN and CDR2 SYDVKM. The CDR3 is 15 amino acids. Trimming pared 2 bases from V and 4 bases from J, leaving 12 bases between. CDR3 nucleotides: TGTGCCAGCAGTTTAATCACAGGGTCCGGAAACACCATATATTTT. It specifies CASSLITGSGNTIYF.

V is TRBV5-4 and J is TRBJ2-7; D is unclear. The germline CDR1 and CDR2 sequences are SGHNT and YYREEE (reference sequence). V gave up 4 bases and J gave up 0 bases, with 8 bases separating them. The CDR3 is made up of 13 amino acids. CDR3 sequence reads: CASSPGLSYEQYV. The CDR3 coding sequence is TGTGCCAGCAGCCCAGGTCTCTCCTACGAGCAGTACGTC.